Each of the 15 T cell receptor beta chains below was sequenced from the same sample in a study of T cell repertoires in cytomegalovirus infection. TCRdb called the reads again in MiXCR, with one record for every CDR3 protein. The table includes roughly 760,000 distinct CDR3 sequences, less than 40% detected once. Sequences were obtained from PBMCs. The source of these receptors is a human donor in good health (CMV status not recorded). Some clones in this sample may be carry-over from other donors' samples.

The rearrangement uses TRBV27 and TRBJ1-2, with a possible D match to TRBD1 (6 bases). Germline assignment: CDR1 MNHEY and CDR2 SMNVEV (reference sequence). CDR3 length: 13 amino acids. V was clipped by 10 bases and J by 7 bases, with 19 bases between them. The CDR3 nucleotides are TGTGCCACCTCGAGGCGGGGGGCCTCTGGCTACACCTTC. This gives the protein CATSRRGASGYTF.

Many counts were recorded for this clonotype. V usage is TRBV7-2 and J usage is TRBJ2-1; D is ambiguous. Germline V gene sequence: CDR1 SGHTA, CDR2 FQGNSA. Between the trimmed V and J ends, which lost 2 bases and 9 bases, there was a span of 11 bases. The CDR3 runs 13 residues. CDR3 protein: CASSLMWVSEQFF. The CDR3, as DNA: TGTGCCAGCAGCTTAATGTGGGTGAGTGAGCAGTTCTTC. The full variable domain, rest sourced from reference TRBV7-2 and TRBJ2-1, is GAGVSQSPSNKVTEKGKDVELRCDPISGHTALYWYRQSLGQGLEFLIYFQGNSAPDKSGLPSDRFSAERTGGSVSTLTIQRTQQEDSAVYLCASSLMWVSEQFFGPGTRLTVL.

This clonotype showed up just once. The chain has TRBV2 and TRBJ1-5; 8 bases agree with TRBD1. Losses at the gene ends were 7 bases for V and 6 bases for J; bases not matched to a gene: 11. Germline V gene data show CDR1 as SNHLY and CDR2 as FYNNEI. This CDR3 contains 15 residues. The CDR3 is CASKINRGSGQPQHF. CDR3 DNA: TGTGCCAGCAAGATAAACAGGGGGTCGGGTCAGCCCCAGCATTTT.

The table lists this clonotype with many counts. This sequence joins TRBV7-2 and TRBJ2-2; 7 bases match TRBD2. Per germline, CDR1 SGHTA and CDR2 FQGNSA. The CDR3 is 14 amino acids. The V gene end was trimmed by 8 bases and the J gene end by 5 bases; junction bases not matched to a gene: 8. CDR3 loop: CASRGGGPTGELFF. The CDR3, as DNA: TGTGCCAGCCGCGGGGGAGGACCTACCGGGGAGCTGTTTTTT.

The chain has TRBV25-1 and TRBJ2-1, with 7 positions matching TRBD2. CDR3 size: 11 residues. J gave up 9 bases and V 8 bases, and 4 bases lay outside the gene matches. Germline V gives CDR1 MGHDK, CDR2 SYGVNS. The CDR3 protein is CASGGGAEQFF. As DNA, the CDR3 is TGTGCCAGCGGCGGGGGAGCTGAGCAGTTCTTC.

The V gene is TRBV28, the J gene TRBJ2-1; the match to TRBD2 covers 8 bases. There are 15 residues in the CDR3. Trimming cost V 6 bases and J 7 bases; bases outside gene matches: 11. Germline CDR1 MDHEN, CDR2 SYDVKM. The CDR3 DNA is TGTGCCAGCAGCCCCCTTTCGGGAGGGCCGAATGAGCAGTTCTTC. This sequence encodes CASSPLSGGPNEQFF.

The chain combines TRBV7-2 with TRBJ1-6; the D gene is possibly TRBD1 (5 bases). Germline CDR1 is SGHTA and CDR2 is FQGNSA. V lost 5 bases and J lost 11, with 13 bases in between. The CDR3 runs to 13 residues. The CDR3 DNA reads as TGTGCCAGCAGCCGGGGCGGTACTGCACCCCTCCACTTT. Its protein product is CASSRGGTAPLHF.

This sequence joins TRBV10-3 and TRBJ2-3; D possibly uses TRBD1 or TRBD2 (5 bases each). This CDR3 is 13 amino acids long. The ends were cut back, 3 bases at V and 3 bases at J, with 7 bases in the middle. From germline, CDR1 is ENHRY and CDR2 SYGVKD. CDR3 nucleotides: TGTGCCATCAGTGACAGGGAGACAGATACGCAGTATTTT. Protein sequence: CAISDRETDTQYF.

V is TRBV6-1 and J is TRBJ1-1, with D tentatively TRBD1 (6 bases). The CDR3 extends over 12 amino acids. Germline CDR1 MNHNS, CDR2 SASEGT. The V and J ends lost 7 bases and 6 bases respectively, with 12 bases between them. CDR3: CASTHRVAEAFF. The DNA for the CDR3 is TGTGCCAGCACCCACAGGGTCGCTGAAGCTTTCTTT.

This clonotype has just a few counts. The V gene is TRBV10-3, the J gene TRBJ2-1, with 9 bases fitting TRBD2. This CDR3 is built from 15 residues. J was trimmed by 4 bases and V by 4 bases; bases with no gene match: 5. Germline V gene sequence: CDR1 ENHRY, CDR2 SYGVKD. In nucleotides, the CDR3 is TGTGCCATCAGTGTCGCGGCGGGGGGGTACAATGAGCAGTTCTTC. Its translation is CAISVAAGGYNEQFF.

This clonotype has a handful of counts. V and J are TRBV12-3 or TRBV12-4 and TRBJ2-1; maybe TRBD1 (6 bases). The CDR3 contains 14 residues. The ends were cut back, 7 bases at V and 7 bases at J, with 17 bases in the middle. The CDR3 bases are TGTGCCAGCACTTTGGGGAGAACAGGGAATGAGCAGTTCTTC. Its translation: CASTLGRTGNEQFF.

The DNA of the CDR3 is TGTGCCAGCAGTGACAGGGACCTCGCCCGAAACACCATATATTTT. Amino acids: CASSDRDLARNTIYF. V usage is TRBV6-1 and J usage is TRBJ1-3, with D possibly TRBD1 on 5 matching bases. Germline V gene lookup returns CDR1 MNHNS and CDR2 SASEGT. The CDR3 is 15 residues long. Trimming removed 3 bases from V and 5 bases from J, with 14 bases in between.

This clonotype has only a few counts. The chain carries TRBV19 and TRBJ1-5, with D perhaps TRBD1 (5 bases). With 3 bases removed from V and 6 bases from J, the gap between germline ends came to 15 bases. This CDR3 has 15 amino acids. Germline CDR1 is LNHDA and CDR2 is SQIVND (reference sequence). This chain's CDR3 is CASSITGGGGQPQHF. DNA for the CDR3: TGTGCCAGTAGTATCACCGGGGGAGGCGGTCAGCCCCAGCATTTT. The entire variable domain, with the rest obtained from reference TRBV19 and TRBJ1-5, is as follows: DGGITQSPKYLFRKEGQNVTLSCEQNLNHDAMYWYRQDPGQGLRLIYYSQIVNDFQKGDIAEGYSVSREKKESFPLTVTSAQKNPTAFYLCASSITGGGGQPQHFGDGTRLSIL.

This clonotype showed up just a few times. The chain joins TRBV18 to TRBJ2-5, with D perhaps TRBD2 (6 bases). CDR1 and CDR2 from the germline V gene are KGHSH and LQKENI. Trimming removed 3 bases from V and 4 bases from J, with 12 bases in between. The CDR3 covers 14 residues. Here the CDR3 reads CASSPGPGGETQYF. DNA for the CDR3: TGTGCCAGCTCACCGGGACCCGGGGGAGAGACCCAGTACTTC. Using reference TRBV18 and TRBJ2-5 for the parts outside the CDR3, the full variable domain is NAGVMQNPRHLVRRRGQEARLRCSPMKGHSHVYWYRQLPEEGLKFMVYLQKENIIDESGMPKERFSAEFPKEGPSILRIQQVVRGDSAAYFCASSPGPGGETQYFGPGTRLLVL.

V is TRBV27 and J is TRBJ2-1; D is undetermined. This CDR3 region has 12 residues. Trimming removed 5 bases from V and 9 bases from J, with 11 bases in between. Germline CDR1 reads MNHEY; CDR2 reads SMNVEV (reference sequence). The CDR3 DNA sequence: TGTGCCAGCAGTGTGTTTTTGGGTGAGCAGTTCTTC. Translation gives CASSVFLGEQFF.